Given below is one T cell receptor beta chain in context. Its antigen is not known. These data belong to a study of Ad26.COV2.S vaccination and SARS-CoV-2 variants. Study-level information: Participants got Ad26.COV2.S intramuscularly, once or twice 56 days apart. Study-level findings and limits: Similar non-spike TCR breadth was observed in recipients of vaccine and of placebo.

Here immunoSEQ multiplex PCR was the method, and the copy in TCRdb shows in-frame clones only, minus some. Found here are fewer than 900,000 clones, more than 70% of them singletons; the top ten hold roughly 1.5%. The treatment here: roughly 20 received Ad26.COV2.S at low or high dose, single or two shots; about 5 received placebo; per-sample allocation not given. Sampling took place 63 days after the first vaccine or placebo injection. CDR1 is LGHNT and CDR2 is FRNRAP in the germline V gene. The germline V and J ends were trimmed by 0 bases and 3 bases, with 18 bases remaining between them. This CDR3 comprises 18 residues.

This chain connects TRBV12-5 to TRBJ2-1; TRBD1 might be the D (5 bases). Sequenced material: peripheral blood, taken in a trial of Ad26.COV2.S vaccine versus placebo. The TCR comes from a person between 18 and 60 years old who received the Ad26.COV2.S COVID-19 vaccine or a placebo. CDR3 protein: CASGLVQDNRMVYNEQFF. CDR3 DNA: TGTGCTAGTGGTTTGGTACAGGATAACAGGATGGTCTACAATGAGCAGTTCTTC.